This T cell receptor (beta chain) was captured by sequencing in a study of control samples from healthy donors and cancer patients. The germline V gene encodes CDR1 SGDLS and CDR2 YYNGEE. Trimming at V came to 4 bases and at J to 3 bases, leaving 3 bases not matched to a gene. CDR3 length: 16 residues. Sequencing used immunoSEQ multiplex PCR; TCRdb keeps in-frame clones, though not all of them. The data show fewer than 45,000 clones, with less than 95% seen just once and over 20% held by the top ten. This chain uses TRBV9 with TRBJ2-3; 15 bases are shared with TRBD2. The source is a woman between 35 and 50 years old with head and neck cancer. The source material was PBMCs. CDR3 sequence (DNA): TGTGCCAGCAGCTTTGGACTAGCGGGGGGGACAGATACGCAGTATTTT. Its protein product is CASSFGLAGGTDTQYF.